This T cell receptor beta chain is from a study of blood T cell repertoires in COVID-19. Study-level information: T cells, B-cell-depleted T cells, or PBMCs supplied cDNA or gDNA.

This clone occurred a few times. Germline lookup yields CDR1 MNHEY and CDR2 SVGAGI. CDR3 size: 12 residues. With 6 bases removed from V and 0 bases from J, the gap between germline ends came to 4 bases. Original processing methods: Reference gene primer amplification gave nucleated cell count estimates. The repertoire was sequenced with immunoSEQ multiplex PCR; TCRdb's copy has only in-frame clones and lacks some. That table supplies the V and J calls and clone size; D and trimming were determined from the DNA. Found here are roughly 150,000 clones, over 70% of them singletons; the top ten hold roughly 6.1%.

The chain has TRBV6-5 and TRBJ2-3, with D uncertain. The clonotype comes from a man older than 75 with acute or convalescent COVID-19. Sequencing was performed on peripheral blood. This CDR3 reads CASSQSTDTQYF. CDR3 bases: TGTGCCAGCAGCCAGAGCACAGATACGCAGTATTTT.